Following are 18 T cell receptor beta chains from one sample sequenced in a study of T cells in Graves' hyperthyroidism and ophthalmopathy. RNA transcripts provided the source from which TCR beta CDR3 regions were amplified. An initial round of RT-PCR targeting the TCR CDR3 relied on the HTBI primer set. Each CDR3 protein gets one entry after TCRdb re-called the multiplex PCR reads with MiXCR. The sample has hundreds of thousands of distinct CDR3 sequences, around 15% seen once. Sample: blood. Receptor source: a woman in her 50s with Graves' ophthalmopathy.

This clonotype has ten or more counts. CDR3 in amino acids: CASSFQTSPAGNIQYF. CDR3 in DNA: TGCGCCAGCAGCTTCCAAACTAGCCCCGCGGGAAACATTCAGTACTTC. The chain recombines TRBV5-1 with TRBJ2-4, with D possibly TRBD2 on 6 matching bases. V was trimmed by 2 bases and J by 6 bases, leaving 18 bases between them. This CDR3 comprises 16 residues. Germline values: CDR1 SGHRS, CDR2 YFSETQ. The full variable domain, completed using reference TRBV5-1 and TRBJ2-4, is KAGVTQTPRYLIKTRGQQVTLSCSPISGHRSVSWYQQTPGQGLQFLFEYFSETQRNKGNFPGRFSGRQFSNSRSEMNVSTLELGDSALYLCASSFQTSPAGNIQYFGAGTRLSVL.

This clonotype was observed at least ten times. The chain couples TRBV20-1 to TRBJ2-4; no reliable D call. The V end was cut by 4 bases, the J end by 0 bases, with 10 bases between. CDR3 length: 14 residues. Germline values: CDR1 DFQATT, CDR2 SNEGSKA (reference sequence). The CDR3 spells CSANQRLAKNIQYF. Written as DNA, the CDR3 is TGCAGTGCTAATCAGAGACTAGCCAAAAACATTCAGTACTTC.

This clonotype has a count of ten or more. V usage is TRBV5-1 and J usage is TRBJ2-1, with 7 bases aligning to TRBD2. This CDR3 spans 15 amino acids. V was pared by 4 bases and J by 7 bases, with 11 bases of the junction left unmatched. Germline values: CDR1 SGHRS, CDR2 YFSETQ. This CDR3 is CASSNQRGPGNEQFF. The CDR3 nucleotides read TGCGCCAGCAGCAACCAGCGGGGACCGGGAAATGAGCAGTTCTTC.

The chain recombines TRBV9 with TRBJ2-7; 9 nucleotides match TRBD2. Germline assignment: CDR1 SGDLS and CDR2 YYNGEE. The J segment lost 3 bases and the V segment lost 5 bases, leaving 12 bases of the junction unmatched. This CDR3 is 16 amino acids long. CDR3: CASSPQTSGTYYEQYF. Written as DNA, the CDR3 is TGTGCCAGCAGTCCTCAGACTAGCGGAACCTACTACGAGCAGTACTTC.

In its sample, this clonotype was seen a few times. A much larger clonotype is one base distant, so this may be a read error. The chain links TRBV6-1 to TRBJ2-7, with 9 positions matching TRBD2. V shed 0 bases, J shed 6 bases, and the junction held 6 bases outside the gene matches. Per germline, CDR1 MNHNS and CDR2 SASEGT. The CDR3 is made up of 15 amino acids. CDR3 amino acids: CASSEAPPAGGEQYF. The CDR3 nucleotides read TGTGCCAGCAGTGAAGCGCCACCAGCGGGAGGCGAGCAGTACTTC.

The chain links TRBV10-3 to TRBJ1-2, with a tentative D call TRBD1 (6 bases). Deletions cut 4 bases from V and 7 bases from J, with 13 bases between. Germline assignment: CDR1 ENHRY and CDR2 SYGVKD. This CDR3 comprises 13 residues. In DNA form, the CDR3 reads TGTGCCATCAGTGGCGGGACATACAGTGGCTACACCTTC. The encoded protein is CAISGGTYSGYTF.

This clonotype has a count of ten or more. The chain is built from TRBV3-1 and TRBJ1-1; a weak D match, TRBD1 (6 bases). From germline, CDR1 is LGHDT and CDR2 YNNKEL (reference sequence). The CDR3 has 21 amino acids. Deletions cut 0 bases from V and 0 bases from J, with 26 bases between. CDR3 coding DNA: TGTGCCAGCAGCCAAGATCAGGAGCAGGGAGGGGGATGGAATCTGAACACTGAAGCTTTCTTT. It codes for CASSQDQEQGGGWNLNTEAFF.

In this sample, this clonotype turned up a few times. The chain couples TRBV6-2 or TRBV6-3 to TRBJ1-1; maybe TRBD1 (5 bases). Germline lookup yields CDR1 MNHEY and CDR2 SVGEGT. This CDR3 spans 12 amino acids. Trimming shortened V by 2 bases and J by 7 bases, and 8 bases separated the two germline ends. CDR3 residues: CASSYAQGEAFF. CDR3 nucleotides: TGTGCCAGCAGTTACGCGCAGGGTGAAGCTTTCTTT.

This clonotype was counted at least ten times. The DNA of the CDR3 is TGTGCCTGGAGTGTAGGATCCTCGGCAGCCTACGAGCAGTACTTC. Protein: CAWSVGSSAAYEQYF. V gene TRBV30 combines with J gene TRBJ2-7; unclear D gene. The germline V and J ends were trimmed by 0 bases and 2 bases, with 14 bases remaining between them. The CDR3 spans 15 residues. Per germline, CDR1 GTSNPN and CDR2 SVGIG (reference sequence).

This clonotype was picked up many times. The chain uses TRBV7-2 and TRBJ1-5; D not resolved. The CDR3 totals 13 residues. Germline values: CDR1 SGHTA, CDR2 FQGNSA. Trimming removed 4 bases at V and 5 bases at J, with 9 bases between. For the CDR3, the DNA is TGTGCCAGCAGCTCCACCCGGGATCAGCCCCAGCATTTT. Translating it yields CASSSTRDQPQHF.

This chain connects TRBV20-1 to TRBJ2-3, with 7 positions matching TRBD2. CDR1 is DFQATT and CDR2 is SNEGSKA in the germline V gene (reference sequence). CDR3 length: 16 residues. The trim removed 3 bases at V and 1 base at J, leaving 10 bases unmatched. The CDR3 loop reads CSASGPWSGGTDTQYF. The CDR3 region has the DNA TGCAGTGCTAGTGGGCCGTGGAGCGGGGGCACAGATACGCAGTATTTT.

The gene calls are TRBV9 and TRBJ2-1; 9 positions agree with TRBD2. V lost 6 bases, J lost 4 bases, and 20 bases stayed unmatched. The CDR3 sequence is 19 residues long. Germline assignment: CDR1 SGDLS and CDR2 YYNGEE. Written as DNA, the CDR3 is TGTGCCAGCACCGTGAGGGCTCCGGCACTAGCGGGTAAGTACAATGAGCAGTTCTTC. Its protein is CASTVRAPALAGKYNEQFF.

This clonotype has only a few counts. In nucleotides, the CDR3 is TGTGCCAGCAGCGTAGTGGCGGAGTCCTACGAGCAGTACTTC. Translating it yields CASSVVAESYEQYF. The V gene is TRBV9, the J gene TRBJ2-7, with unresolved D. The germline gives CDR1 SGDLS, CDR2 YYNGEE. With 0 bases removed from V and 1 base from J, the gap between germline ends came to 8 bases. The CDR3 consists of 14 residues.

The J gene is TRBJ2-1, the V gene TRBV20-1; 7 bases are shared with TRBD2. Trimming cost V 7 bases and J 7 bases; bases outside gene matches: 10. There are 13 residues in the CDR3. Germline V gene data show CDR1 as DFQATT and CDR2 as SNEGSKA (reference sequence). CDR3 in amino acids: CSGRRGSGNEQFF. CDR3 nucleotide sequence: TGCAGTGGCCGTCGCGGGAGCGGTAATGAGCAGTTCTTC.

This clonotype has a handful of counts. The CDR3 sequence: CASRGYHLNTGELFF. The CDR3 DNA reads as TGTGCCAGCAGAGGGTACCATTTGAACACCGGGGAGCTGTTTTTT. The V and J genes are TRBV6-1 and TRBJ2-2; D gene unclear. The CDR3 is 15 residues long. Germline CDR1 MNHNS, CDR2 SASEGT. Trimming cost V 6 bases and J 1 base, with 12 bases left between them.

This clonotype was observed a few times. The chain joins TRBV7-9 to TRBJ1-4, with no clear D. Per germline, CDR1 SEHNR and CDR2 FQNEAQ (reference sequence). V was trimmed by 1 base and J by 0 bases, leaving 6 bases between them. The CDR3 runs to 15 residues. The CDR3 loop is CASSLVQPTNEKLFF. The CDR3 DNA sequence: TGTGCCAGCAGCTTAGTTCAGCCAACTAATGAAAAACTGTTTTTT.

The V and J genes are TRBV5-4 and TRBJ2-3; TRBD2 aligns across 7 bases. With 4 bases clipped from V and 6 bases from J, the junction kept 5 bases outside the gene matches. Germline assignment: CDR1 SGHNT and CDR2 YYREEE (reference sequence). This CDR3 has 13 residues. CDR3 nucleotides: TGTGCCAGCAGCGCGACTAGCAGTGATACGCAGTATTTT. Translated: CASSATSSDTQYF.

The table lists this clonotype with many counts. The chain employs TRBV7-2 and TRBJ2-7, with 7 bases matching TRBD2. Germline V gene lookup returns CDR1 SGHTA and CDR2 FQGNSA. CDR3 length: 13 residues. Trimming at V came to 3 bases and at J to 3 bases, leaving 2 bases not matched to a gene. The CDR3 nucleotides read TGTGCCAGCAGCTTCCCGGGAGGCTACGAGCAGTACTTC. It encodes CASSFPGGYEQYF.